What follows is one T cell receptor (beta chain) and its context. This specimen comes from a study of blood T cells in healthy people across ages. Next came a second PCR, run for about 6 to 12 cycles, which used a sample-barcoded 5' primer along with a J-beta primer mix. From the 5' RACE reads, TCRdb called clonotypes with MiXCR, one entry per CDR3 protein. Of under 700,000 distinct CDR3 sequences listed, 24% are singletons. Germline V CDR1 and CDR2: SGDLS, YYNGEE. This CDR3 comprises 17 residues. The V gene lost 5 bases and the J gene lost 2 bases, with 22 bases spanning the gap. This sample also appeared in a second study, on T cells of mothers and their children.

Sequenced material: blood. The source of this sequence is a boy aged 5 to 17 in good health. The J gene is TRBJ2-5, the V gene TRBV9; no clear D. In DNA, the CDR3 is TGTGCCAGCAGGGCGTTTCGTAACGGAGCCATTCAAGAGACCCAGTACTTC. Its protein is CASRAFRNGAIQETQYF.